This TCR beta chain was observed in a study of cytomegalovirus exposure and HLA in healthy donors. Across the study: Earlier results showed 90 million to 130 million unique TCR beta sequences derived from approximately 180 million T cells.

Study-wide results and caveats: DRB1 showed the most TCR associations and HLA-C the fewest in a later analysis, as rates varied by HLA locus.

Both 60 Vbeta primers and 13 Jbeta primers went into the PCR. The data were produced by immunoSEQ multiplex PCR, yet TCRdb's version contains in-frame clones alone and is incomplete. The table shows some 200,000 clones, with roughly 78% occurring only once. In the case of this clone: What it binds is unknown.

This CDR3 comprises 14 residues. Germline CDR1 KGHSH, CDR2 LQKENI. V lost 3 bases to trimming and J lost 8 bases, with 16 bases between them. The chain combines TRBV18 with TRBJ1-2; D gene uncertain. The specimen sequenced was PBMCs. This TCR was sampled from a girl aged 5 to 17 in good health and CMV-seropositive. The CDR3 DNA follows: TGTGCCAGCTCACCCGGGAACGAGGTTTTGGGCTACACCTTC. Translation: CASSPGNEVLGYTF.